The next 10 T cell receptor beta chains were all read from a single sample in a study of Graves' ophthalmopathy and Graves' hyperthyroidism. Using RNA transcripts, the TCR beta CDR3 regions were amplified. Scientists carried out first-round RT-PCR using HTBI primers and then a second-round multiplex PCR. In TCRdb, the multiplex PCR reads were re-called with MiXCR into one record per CDR3 protein. Of around 1.1 million distinct CDR3 sequences detected, 35% to 40% appear once; the ten largest clones hold over 8.5%. The specimen was peripheral blood or thyroid tissue (not recorded which). Receptor source: an adult man with Graves' hyperthyroidism.

Ten or more counts support this clonotype. The chain combines TRBV7-8 with TRBJ2-6; D is perhaps TRBD1 (5 bases). The CDR3 runs 18 residues. The germline V gene encodes CDR1 SGHVS and CDR2 FQNEAQ. The V and J ends lost 5 bases and 0 bases respectively, with 17 bases between them. The CDR3 reads CASSLGRTPTSGANVLTF. The CDR3 region has the DNA TGTGCCAGCAGCCTAGGGCGGACACCGACCTCTGGGGCCAACGTCCTGACTTTC.

Worth noting for this clonotype: One end of the junction varies from germline; a read error may be responsible. The chain couples TRBV10-3 to TRBJ2-7; possible D gene TRBD2, 6 bases. The CDR3 contains 18 residues. Germline assignment: CDR1 ENHRY and CDR2 SYGVKD. The CDR3 region is CASSSHAREKGTPYEQYF. The CDR3 DNA sequence: TGTGCCAGCAGTTCACACGCCCGGGAGAAGGGGACCCCCTACGAGCAGTACTTC.

The rearrangement uses TRBV20-1 and TRBJ1-5; 10 bases fit TRBD1. V shed 2 bases, J shed 6 bases, and the junction held 10 bases outside the gene matches. CDR3 length: 16 amino acids. Germline V CDR1 and CDR2: DFQATT, SNEGSKA (reference sequence). The CDR3 DNA reads TGCAGTGCTAGATTTGACAGGGGGCGCTTGGGTCAGCCCCAGCATTTT. Translation gives CSARFDRGRLGQPQHF.

Concerning this clonotype: A read error may account for a junction end that differs from germline. The CDR3 nucleotides are TGCGCCAGCAGCTTCGATACAGGGGGCCCAGCCTACGAGCAGCACTTC. Protein product: CASSFDTGGPAYEQHF. This chain joins TRBV5-1 and TRBJ2-7; 9 nucleotides align to TRBD1. The germline gives CDR1 SGHRS, CDR2 YFSETQ. The CDR3 is made up of 16 amino acids. The full variable domain, in which reference TRBV5-1 and TRBJ2-7 provide the parts outside the CDR3, is KAGVTQTPRYLIKTRGQQVTLSCSPISGHRSVSWYQQTPGQGLQFLFEYFSETQRNKGNFPGRFSGRQFSNSRSEMNVSTLELGDSALYLCASSFDTGGPAYEQHFGPGTRLTVT.

This clonotype was picked up many times. The chain carries TRBV10-3 and TRBJ2-5; either TRBD1 or TRBD2 may supply D (5 bases each). Deletions cut 3 bases from V and 1 base from J, with 9 bases between. Germline V gives CDR1 ENHRY, CDR2 SYGVKD. This CDR3 is 14 amino acids long. The CDR3 nucleotides read TGTGCCATCAGTGATCCAGGGAGCCAAGAGACCCAGTACTTC. Encoded protein: CAISDPGSQETQYF.

This clonotype was seen repeatedly, ten times or more. The chain is built from TRBV20-1 and TRBJ2-7; TRBD1 matches at 9 bases. Germline V lookup: CDR1 DFQATT, CDR2 SNEGSKA (reference sequence). The CDR3 totals 15 residues. CDR3 nucleotide sequence: TGCAGCGTGACTACTACGGGACAGGGTGAGGGTTACCGGTACTTC. Its translation: CSVTTTGQGEGYRYF.

This clonotype was seen ten or more times. The rearrangement uses TRBV15 and TRBJ1-3; D unclear. Germline values: CDR1 LNHNV, CDR2 YYDKDF (reference sequence). Trimming pared 9 bases from V and 0 bases from J, leaving 12 bases between. The CDR3 has 14 amino acids. DNA for the CDR3: TGTGCCACGAAAGCACCGAGCTCTGGAAACACCATATATTTT. Amino acids: CATKAPSSGNTIYF.

Many counts were recorded for this clonotype. The chain uses TRBV5-6 and TRBJ2-5; TRBD1 matches 9 bases. V shed 3 bases and J 3 bases; nucleotides not matched to a gene: 6. Germline CDR1 and CDR2: SGHDT and YYEEEE. The CDR3 has 15 residues. The CDR3 protein is CASSYYRTGEETQYF. The CDR3 region has the DNA TGTGCCAGCAGCTACTATAGGACAGGGGAAGAGACCCAGTACTTC.

This clonotype was observed at least ten times. The gene calls are TRBV29-1 and TRBJ1-2, with 7 nucleotides matching TRBD1. CDR1 and CDR2 (germline): SQVTM, ANQGSEA. The CDR3 covers 12 residues. V trimming: 6 bases; J trimming: 4 bases; junction bases outside the gene matches: 5. The CDR3 reads CSVGGDSYGYTF. In DNA, the CDR3 is TGCAGCGTGGGTGGGGACAGCTATGGCTACACCTTC.

This clonotype was seen only a few times. V is TRBV20-1 and J is TRBJ2-5, with a weak D call TRBD2 (6 bases). Trimming cost V 5 bases and J 5 bases, with 18 bases left between them. This CDR3 is built from 14 residues. Germline V CDR1 and CDR2: DFQATT, SNEGSKA (reference sequence). The chain's CDR3 is CSAPGTGKRETQYF. CDR3 sequence (DNA): TGCAGTGCTCCCGGGACTGGGAAGCGGGAGACCCAGTACTTC.